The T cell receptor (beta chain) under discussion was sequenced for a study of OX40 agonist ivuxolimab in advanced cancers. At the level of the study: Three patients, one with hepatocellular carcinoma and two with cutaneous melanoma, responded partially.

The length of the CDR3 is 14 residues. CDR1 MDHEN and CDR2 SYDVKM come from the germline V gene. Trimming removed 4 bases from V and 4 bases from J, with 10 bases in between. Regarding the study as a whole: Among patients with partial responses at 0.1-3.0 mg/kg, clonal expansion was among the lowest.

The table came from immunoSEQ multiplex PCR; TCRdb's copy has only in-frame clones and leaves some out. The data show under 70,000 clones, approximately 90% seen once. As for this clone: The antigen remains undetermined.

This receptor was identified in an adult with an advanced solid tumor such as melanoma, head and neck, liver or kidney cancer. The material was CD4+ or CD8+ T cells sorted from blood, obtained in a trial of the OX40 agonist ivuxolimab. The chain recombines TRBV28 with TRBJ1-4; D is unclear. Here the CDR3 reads CASSSGPINEKLFF. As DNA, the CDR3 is TGTGCCAGCAGTTCAGGACCGATTAATGAAAAACTGTTTTTT.